Below, 14 T cell receptor beta chains from the same sample are listed, as sequenced in a study of STAT3 mutations in large granular lymphocyte leukemia. General study results and limits: At least one immunodominant TCR beta clonotype appeared in every T-cell large granular lymphocyte leukemia patient.

Clones were read by immunoSEQ multiplex PCR, and TCRdb kept only the in-frame ones, dropping some. The sample has approximately 42,000 clones, about 81% seen once. For these receptors, no antigen is known. Sequencing was carried out using PBMCs. The receptors were sampled from a human donor with T large granular lymphocyte leukemia. Some clones in this sample may be carry-over from other donors' samples.

The V and J genes are TRBV10-2 and TRBJ1-6; 7 nucleotides match TRBD1. The CDR3 is 15 residues long. J was trimmed by 7 bases and V by 8 bases; bases with no gene match: 11. Germline assignment: CDR1 WSHSY and CDR2 SAAADI. As DNA, the CDR3 is TGCGCCAGCGTTCCCCGGGACAGTGCCAATTCACCCCTCCACTTT. It specifies CASVPRDSANSPLHF.

The V call is TRBV10-1, the J call TRBJ2-3; perhaps TRBD2 as D (5 bases). CDR1 WNHNN and CDR2 SYGVQD come from the germline V gene (reference sequence). V was clipped by 3 bases and J by 3 bases, with 13 bases between them. The CDR3 length is 15 residues. The DNA for the CDR3 is TGCGCCAGCAGTGAAGGTCTAGGAGGTACAGATACGCAGTATTTT. The encoded protein is CASSEGLGGTDTQYF.

This chain links TRBV10-3 with TRBJ1-1, with 7 bases matching TRBD1. The CDR3 has 13 amino acids. Per germline, CDR1 ENHRY and CDR2 SYGVKD. V dropped 4 bases and J dropped 5; count of bases not matched to a gene: 4. The CDR3 sequence: CAISGDSTTEAFF. The CDR3 DNA sequence: TGTGCCATCAGTGGGGACAGTACTACTGAAGCTTTCTTT.

V and J are TRBV25-1 and TRBJ1-5; D possibly corresponds to TRBD1 (5 bases). Germline lookup yields CDR1 MGHDK and CDR2 SYGVNS. The CDR3 length is 15 residues. V shed 5 bases and J shed 11 bases, with 22 bases lying between them. The CDR3 spells CASSFGPAALGAQHF. In DNA, the CDR3 is TGTGCCAGCAGTTTTGGCCCAGCCGCCTTGGGGGCCCAGCATTTT. The whole variable domain, filled in from reference TRBV25-1 and TRBJ1-5, reads EADIYQTPRYLVIGTGKKITLECSQTMGHDKMYWYQQDPGMELHLIHYSYGVNSTEKGDLSSESTVSRIRTEHFPLTLESARPSHTSQYLCASSFGPAALGAQHFGDGTRLSIL.

In nucleotides, the CDR3 is TGTGCCAGCAGTTGGGGGCAGACGAACACTGAAGCTTTCTTT. Its protein product is CASSWGQTNTEAFF. The V and J genes are TRBV27 and TRBJ1-1; a weak D match, TRBD1 (6 bases). Germline loops: CDR1 MNHEY, CDR2 SMNVEV (reference sequence). Trimming took 4 bases from V and 1 from J, leaving 10 bases between them. There are 14 residues in the CDR3.

The J gene is TRBJ1-1, the V gene TRBV5-1, with D unresolved. This CDR3 is built from 15 residues. Germline V lookup: CDR1 SGHRS, CDR2 YFSETQ. The V and J ends lost 0 bases and 0 bases respectively, with 9 bases between them. DNA for the CDR3: TGCGCCAGCAGCTTGGCTAGACAATTGAACACTGAAGCTTTCTTT. Its translation: CASSLARQLNTEAFF.

CDR3 amino acids: CASSHSGVGNQPQHF. The CDR3 region has the DNA TGCGCCAGCAGCCACTCAGGGGTCGGCAATCAGCCCCAGCATTTT. The chain has TRBV4-1 and TRBJ1-5, with a tentative D call TRBD1 (6 bases). V was cut by 3 bases and J by 2 bases, with 11 bases left in between. Germline CDR1 is MGHRA and CDR2 is YSYEKL. The CDR3 sequence is 15 residues long.

The rearrangement links TRBV5-4 to TRBJ2-1; perhaps TRBD1 as D (6 bases). V dropped 3 bases and J dropped 0 bases, with 10 bases sitting between them. The germline CDR1 and CDR2 sequences are SGHNT and YYREEE (reference sequence). This CDR3 is built from 15 residues. In DNA form, the CDR3 reads TGTGCCAGCAGCTCACAGGGAAACTCCTACAATGAGCAGTTCTTC. It encodes CASSSQGNSYNEQFF.

This clone has a single count. The gene calls are TRBV7-2 and TRBJ2-1; 12 bases match TRBD2. J lost 12 bases, V lost 6 bases, and 12 bases had no gene match. The germline V gene has CDR1 SGHTA and CDR2 FQGNSA. This CDR3 is 15 amino acids long. CDR3 sequence: CASSRSGASGGGQFF. In nucleotides, the CDR3 is TGTGCCAGCAGTCGTAGTGGCGCTAGCGGGGGGGGGCAGTTCTTC. The variable domain in full, with the rest retrieved from reference TRBV7-2 and TRBJ2-1, is GAGVSQSPSNKVTEKGKDVELRCDPISGHTALYWYRQSLGQGLEFLIYFQGNSAPDKSGLPSDRFSAERTGGSVSTLTIQRTQQEDSAVYLCASSRSGASGGGQFFGPGTRLTVL.

The chain joins TRBV29-1 to TRBJ2-3; D remains ambiguous. The CDR3 contains 13 residues. CDR1 and CDR2 from the germline V gene are SQVTM and ANQGSEA. V lost 6 bases and J lost 5, with 15 bases in between. The CDR3 spells CSVVPVKKDTQYF. CDR3 DNA: TGCAGCGTCGTACCGGTGAAGAAAGATACGCAGTATTTT.

The rearrangement links TRBV4-2 to TRBJ2-5; maybe TRBD1 (6 bases). The CDR3 runs 15 residues. Trimming left V 1 base short and J 1 base short, with 10 bases between. Germline V gene data show CDR1 as LGHNA and CDR2 as YNFKEQ. The CDR3 here is CASSQAGQPQETQYF. The CDR3 DNA follows: TGTGCCAGCAGCCAAGCTGGACAGCCCCAAGAGACCCAGTACTTC.

V and J are TRBV7-6 and TRBJ1-5; weak D call: TRBD1 (5 bases). This CDR3 contains 14 residues. Trimming cost V 1 base and J 5 bases, with 9 bases left between them. Germline loops: CDR1 SGHVS, CDR2 FNYEAQ. The CDR3 protein is CASSLGSRDQPQHF. The CDR3 DNA follows: TGTGCCAGCAGCTTAGGAAGCAGGGATCAGCCCCAGCATTTT.

The table lists this clone with a few counts. The chain carries TRBV7-2 and TRBJ2-1; the D call may be TRBD1 or TRBD2 (5 bases each). Germline V gives CDR1 SGHTA, CDR2 FQGNSA. Deletions cut 2 bases from V and 15 bases from J, with 14 bases between. The CDR3 is 12 amino acids. The CDR3: CASSLSGRSPFF. In DNA form, the CDR3 reads TGTGCCAGCAGCTTATCGGGACGCTCCCCGTTCTTC. Full variable domain (remainder filled in from reference TRBV7-2 and TRBJ2-1): GAGVSQSPSNKVTEKGKDVELRCDPISGHTALYWYRQSLGQGLEFLIYFQGNSAPDKSGLPSDRFSAERTGGSVSTLTIQRTQQEDSAVYLCASSLSGRSPFFGPGTRLTVL.

The V gene is TRBV4-1, the J gene TRBJ2-3; D is ambiguous. V was cut by 2 bases and J by 1 base, with 7 bases left in between. Per the germline V gene, CDR1 is MGHRA and CDR2 is YSYEKL. The CDR3 is made up of 14 amino acids. The CDR3 DNA sequence: TGCGCCAGCAGCCAAATTCGGGGCACAGATACGCAGTATTTT. The encoded protein is CASSQIRGTDTQYF.